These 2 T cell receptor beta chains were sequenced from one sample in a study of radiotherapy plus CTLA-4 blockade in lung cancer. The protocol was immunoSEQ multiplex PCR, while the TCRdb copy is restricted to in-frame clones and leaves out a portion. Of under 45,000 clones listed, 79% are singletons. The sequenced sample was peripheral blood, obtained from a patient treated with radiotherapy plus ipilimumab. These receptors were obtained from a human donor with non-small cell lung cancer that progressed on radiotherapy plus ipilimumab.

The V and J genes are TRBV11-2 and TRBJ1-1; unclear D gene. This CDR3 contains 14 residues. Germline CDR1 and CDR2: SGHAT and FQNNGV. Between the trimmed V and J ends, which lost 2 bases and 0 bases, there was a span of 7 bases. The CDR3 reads CASSLQFLNTEAFF. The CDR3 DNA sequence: TGTGCCAGCAGCTTACAATTCCTGAACACTGAAGCTTTCTTT.

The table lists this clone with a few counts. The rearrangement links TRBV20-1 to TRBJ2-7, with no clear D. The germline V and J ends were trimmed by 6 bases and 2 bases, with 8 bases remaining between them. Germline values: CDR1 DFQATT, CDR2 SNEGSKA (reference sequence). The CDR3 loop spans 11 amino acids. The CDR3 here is CSAYVPYEQYF. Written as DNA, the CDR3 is TGCAGTGCCTATGTCCCCTACGAGCAGTACTTC.